This T cell receptor (beta chain) was recorded in a study of human T cells and chemical hapten exposure. Library preparation tagged each individual cDNA molecule with a unique molecular identifier. TCRdb redid the calling of the 5' RACE reads with MiXCR, one entry per CDR3 protein. The data show 120,000 to 150,000 distinct CDR3 sequences, about 4.3% seen once. After removal of 4 bases from V and 2 bases from J, the junction contained 6 bases not matched to a gene. CDR1 SGHDN and CDR2 FVKESK come from the germline V gene. This CDR3 is built from 16 residues. The table lists this clonotype with a few counts. Antigen specificity is unknown. Unfractionated whole blood yielded the extracted total RNA. Study observations and caveats: DPC sensitization left the count of TCRs above 1 in 1000 unchanged.

V gene TRBV14 combines with J gene TRBJ2-1; 9 bases are a match to TRBD1. The sequence derives from a female donor in good health. Here the CDR3 reads CASSRKRQGAYNEQFF. DNA for the CDR3: TGTGCCAGCAGCCGTAAGAGACAGGGGGCCTACAATGAGCAGTTCTTC.